The 10 T cell receptor beta chains given below trace back to one sample, sequenced in a study of shared clonotypes between healthy human individuals. Clones were read by immunoSEQ multiplex PCR, and TCRdb kept only the in-frame ones, dropping some. Of some 2,000,000 clones listed, 85% to 95% are singletons. The sequencing sample was made of naive CD4+ T cells sorted from blood. The sample's subset: CD45RA+ positively selected. The receptors were sampled from a man between 18 and 35 years old in good health.

This sequence joins TRBV18 and TRBJ2-7; 12 bases line up with TRBD2. Germline V gives CDR1 KGHSH, CDR2 LQKENI. The CDR3 spans 16 residues. With 5 bases clipped from V and 5 bases from J, the junction kept 10 bases outside the gene matches. DNA of the CDR3: TGTGCCAGCTCAGACCTAGCGGGAGGGCAGTTTCACGAGCAGTACTTC. Translation gives CASSDLAGGQFHEQYF.

About this clone: Distinct nucleotide sequences in the sample also encode this CDR3. The chain is built from TRBV28 and TRBJ1-6, with 8 bases that match TRBD1. CDR1 and CDR2 from the germline V gene are MDHEN and SYDVKM. CDR3 length equals 14 residues. V shed 3 bases, J shed 7 bases, and the junction held 2 bases outside the gene matches. The CDR3 reads CASSLRQGNSPLHF. CDR3 sequence (DNA): TGTGCCAGCAGTTTGAGACAGGGGAATTCACCCCTCCACTTT.

This chain connects TRBV11-2 to TRBJ2-7; maybe TRBD2 (6 bases). V was shortened by 1 base and J by 0 bases, with 10 bases between the two germline ends. The V gene's germline CDR1 is SGHAT and CDR2 FQNNGV. CDR3 length: 15 amino acids. The CDR3 spells CASSLGRGVSYEQYF. In nucleotides, the CDR3 is TGTGCCAGCAGCTTAGGCCGCGGGGTCTCCTACGAGCAGTACTTC.

A note on this clone: The same CDR3 also results from other DNA sequences found in this sample. The genes are TRBV2 and TRBJ2-2; weak D call: TRBD2 (7 bases). Germline V gives CDR1 SNHLY, CDR2 FYNNEI. The CDR3 runs 15 residues. The germline V and J ends were trimmed by 4 bases and 0 bases, with 9 bases remaining between them. The DNA for the CDR3 is TGTGCCAGCAGTGGGGAGGGGGCGAACACCGGGGAGCTGTTTTTT. Protein product: CASSGEGANTGELFF.

The V call is TRBV27, the J call TRBJ1-1, with a weak D call TRBD1 (6 bases). The CDR3 length is 15 residues. V gave up 0 bases and J gave up 3 bases, with 11 bases separating them. Looked up from germline, CDR1 is MNHEY and CDR2 is SMNVEV (reference sequence). The CDR3 loop is CASSLSRSGDTEAFF. The CDR3 nucleotides are TGTGCCAGCAGTTTATCGAGATCAGGGGACACTGAAGCTTTCTTT.

This chain uses TRBV6-6 with TRBJ2-5, with D perhaps TRBD2 (7 bases). The CDR3 covers 16 residues. The V end was cut by 5 bases, the J end by 5 bases, with 21 bases between. Germline lookup yields CDR1 MNHNY and CDR2 SVGAGI (reference sequence). DNA of the CDR3: TGTGCCAGCAGTACACAGGGTCAACGGGGGGCGGAGACCCAGTACTTC. Residues: CASSTQGQRGAETQYF.

The chain joins TRBV15 to TRBJ1-6; no reliable D call. Germline values: CDR1 LNHNV, CDR2 YYDKDF (reference sequence). The CDR3 loop spans 16 amino acids. V shed 3 bases and J shed 0 bases, with 9 bases lying between them. The CDR3: CATSSKYSSYNSPLHF. Written as DNA, the CDR3 is TGTGCCACCAGCAGCAAGTACAGCTCCTATAATTCACCCCTCCACTTT.

On this clone itself: Additional DNA sequences in this sample encode the identical CDR3. The J gene is TRBJ2-5, the V gene TRBV2; weak D call: TRBD1 (5 bases). V lost 3 bases to trimming and J lost 5 bases, with 10 bases between them. Looked up from germline, CDR1 is SNHLY and CDR2 is FYNNEI. The CDR3 covers 13 residues. The CDR3 nucleotides read TGTGCCAGCAGTGACAGGGTTCGGGAGACCCAGTACTTC. Protein: CASSDRVRETQYF.

This clone occurred once. Other DNA sequences in the sample encode the same CDR3. The chain carries TRBV7-2 and TRBJ2-5; the match to TRBD2 covers 11 bases. After removal of 5 bases from V and 3 bases from J, the junction contained 2 bases not matched to a gene. Germline CDR1 reads SGHTA; CDR2 reads FQGNSA. The CDR3 covers 14 residues. The CDR3 DNA is TGTGCCAGCAGCCGGGGACTAGCGGAAGAGACCCAGTACTTC. Translating gives CASSRGLAEETQYF. Full variable domain (outside the CDR3, taken from reference TRBV7-2 and TRBJ2-5): GAGVSQSPSNKVTEKGKDVELRCDPISGHTALYWYRQSLGQGLEFLIYFQGNSAPDKSGLPSDRFSAERTGGSVSTLTIQRTQQEDSAVYLCASSRGLAEETQYFGPGTRLLVL.

The chain joins TRBV5-1 to TRBJ2-5; TRBD2 agrees at 10 bases. The CDR3 contains 18 residues. Germline CDR1 SGHRS, CDR2 YFSETQ. The J segment lost 1 base and the V segment lost 2 bases, leaving 11 bases of the junction unmatched. The CDR3 is CASSFRLAGALRQETQYF. In DNA, the CDR3 is TGCGCCAGCAGCTTCCGGCTAGCGGGGGCCTTACGCCAAGAGACCCAGTACTTC.